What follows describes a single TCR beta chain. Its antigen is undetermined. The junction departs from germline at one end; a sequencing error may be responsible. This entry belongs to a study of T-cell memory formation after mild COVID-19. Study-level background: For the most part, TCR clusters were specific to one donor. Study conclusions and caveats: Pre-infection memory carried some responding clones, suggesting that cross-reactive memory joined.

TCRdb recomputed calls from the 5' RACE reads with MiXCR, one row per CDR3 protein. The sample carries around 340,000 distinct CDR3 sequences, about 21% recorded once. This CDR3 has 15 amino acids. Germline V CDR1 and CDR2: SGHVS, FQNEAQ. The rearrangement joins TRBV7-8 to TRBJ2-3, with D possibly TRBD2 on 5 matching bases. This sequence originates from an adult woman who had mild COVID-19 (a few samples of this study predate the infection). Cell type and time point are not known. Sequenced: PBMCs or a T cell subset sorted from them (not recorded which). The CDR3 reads CASSFGGSATDTKYF. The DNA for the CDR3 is TGTGCCAGCAGCTTCGGTGGGAGCGCCACAGATACGAAGTATTTT.